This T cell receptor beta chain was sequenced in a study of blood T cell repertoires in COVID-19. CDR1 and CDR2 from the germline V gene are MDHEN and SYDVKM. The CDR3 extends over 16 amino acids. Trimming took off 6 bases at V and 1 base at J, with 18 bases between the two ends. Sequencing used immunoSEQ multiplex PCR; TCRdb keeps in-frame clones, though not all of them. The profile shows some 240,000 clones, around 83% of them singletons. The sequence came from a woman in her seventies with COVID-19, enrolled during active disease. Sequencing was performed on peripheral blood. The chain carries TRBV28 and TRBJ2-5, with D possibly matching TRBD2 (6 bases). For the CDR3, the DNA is TGTGCCAGCAGCTCCCCCGGTGCGGGGCTCCAAGAGACCCAGTACTTC. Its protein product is CASSSPGAGLQETQYF.